Following are 29 T cell receptor beta chains from one sample sequenced in a study of response to subunit inactivated influenza vaccine (dated by TCRdb to about 2018). The receptor library was made with RT-PCR. The sample was run on an Illumina HiSeq 2500. TCRdb reprocessing: public reads trimmed at Q25 with fastp, clones called with MiXCR, in-frame beta chains kept. Rows with one shared CDR3 protein collapse into an entry with the most common genes and DNA. Present in this sample are some 850,000 distinct CDR3 sequences, around a sixth of which were seen just once. The ten largest clones represent approximately 11% of the sample. Sample: PBMCs from blood, taken around 5 days after vaccination. All receptors derive from a man over 45 who received an inactivated influenza vaccine. Donor details come from another sample of the same person, matched by shared clones.

The V and J genes are TRBV4-3 and TRBJ1-2; the D gene is possibly TRBD1 (5 bases). V was shortened by 4 bases and J by 2 bases, with 14 bases between the two germline ends. The CDR3 is made up of 15 amino acids. Per the germline V gene, CDR1 is LGHNA and CDR2 is YSLEER. DNA of the CDR3: TGCGCCAGCAGCCCAGAGGCCCCAGGGAACTATGGCTACACCTTC. It encodes CASSPEAPGNYGYTF.

The chain joins TRBV11-2 to TRBJ2-5; 12 bases are a match to TRBD2. With 1 base clipped from V and 1 base from J, the junction kept 7 bases outside the gene matches. Germline V lookup: CDR1 SGHAT, CDR2 FQNNGV. This CDR3 contains 18 residues. CDR3 loop: CASSLGQLAGGVQETQYF. The CDR3, as DNA: TGTGCCAGCAGCTTAGGACAGCTAGCGGGGGGGGTCCAAGAGACCCAGTACTTC.

This clonotype was recorded at least ten times. The genes are TRBV12-3 or TRBV12-4 and TRBJ2-1; D might be TRBD1 (6 bases). CDR3 length equals 16 residues. Between the trimmed V and J ends, which lost 5 bases and 2 bases, there was a span of 16 bases. In DNA form, the CDR3 reads TGTGCCAGCAGTCCTCCCGGGACAAAAGCCTACAATGAGCAGTTCTTC. It translates to CASSPPGTKAYNEQFF.

This clonotype showed up just a few times. This chain uses TRBV20-1 with TRBJ2-5, with 8 bases that match TRBD1. CDR1 and CDR2 (germline): DFQATT, SNEGSKA (reference sequence). The CDR3 totals 13 residues. Losses at the gene ends were 7 bases for V and 2 bases for J; bases not matched to a gene: 6. The CDR3: CSGRQGAQETQYF. As DNA, the CDR3 is TGCAGTGGGAGGCAGGGGGCTCAAGAGACCCAGTACTTC.

Details on this clonotype: This may come from a read error, since a much larger clone is one base off. The V and J genes are TRBV6-2 or TRBV6-3 and TRBJ2-7; 10 bases fit TRBD1. Germline trimming cut 2 bases from V and 7 bases from J; bases unmatched to any gene: 2. The CDR3 extends over 13 amino acids. From germline, CDR1 is MNHEY and CDR2 SVGEGT. The CDR3 sequence is CASSYRTGGEQYF. CDR3 nucleotide sequence: TGTGCCAGCAGTTACCGGACAGGGGGTGAGCAGTACTTC.

The chain's CDR3 is CASSLRGHDAYRAASSYNEQFF. The DNA of the CDR3 is TGTGCCAGCAGTTTAAGGGGCCACGACGCATACCGTGCAGCTAGCTCCTACAATGAGCAGTTCTTC. The genes are TRBV12-3 or TRBV12-4 and TRBJ2-1; TRBD1 might be the D (5 bases). The CDR3 extends over 22 amino acids. V shed 2 bases and J shed 0 bases, with 29 bases lying between them.

This clonotype turned up a few times. This chain links TRBV5-1 with TRBJ2-5; 7 nucleotides match TRBD2. Germline CDR1 SGHRS, CDR2 YFSETQ. The V segment lost 0 bases and the J segment 5 bases; nucleotides outside the gene matches: 10. The CDR3 totals 16 residues. The CDR3 loop reads CASSLVAGTFLETQYF. The DNA for the CDR3 is TGCGCCAGCAGCTTGGTAGCGGGTACCTTTCTGGAGACCCAGTACTTC.

This clonotype was counted ten times or more. The rearrangement links TRBV28 to TRBJ2-7, with unresolved D. CDR1 and CDR2 from the germline V gene are MDHEN and SYDVKM. V was clipped by 1 base and J by 6 bases, with 16 bases between them. This CDR3 contains 15 residues. The CDR3 coding sequence is TGTGCCAGCAGTTTATACTCCGCTGGTTGGGCCGAGCAGTACTTC. Translated, it gives CASSLYSAGWAEQYF.

This clonotype has a count of ten or more. The gene calls are TRBV5-1 and TRBJ2-3; 7 positions agree with TRBD2. After removal of 0 bases from V and 0 bases from J, the junction contained 4 bases not matched to a gene. Per the germline V gene, CDR1 is SGHRS and CDR2 is YFSETQ. The CDR3 has 16 residues. The CDR3 coding sequence is TGCGCCAGCAGCTTGGAGGGCGGGAGCAGCACAGATACGCAGTATTTT. It codes for CASSLEGGSSTDTQYF. The variable domain in full, completed from reference TRBV5-1 and TRBJ2-3, reads KAGVTQTPRYLIKTRGQQVTLSCSPISGHRSVSWYQQTPGQGLQFLFEYFSETQRNKGNFPGRFSGRQFSNSRSEMNVSTLELGDSALYLCASSLEGGSSTDTQYFGPGTRLTVL.

The sample holds a few counts of this clonotype. V usage is TRBV5-4 and J usage is TRBJ2-5; the D gene could be TRBD1 or TRBD2 (6 bases each). Germline V gene data show CDR1 as SGHNT and CDR2 as YYREEE (reference sequence). This CDR3 contains 17 residues. The V gene lost 4 bases and the J gene lost 0 bases, with 19 bases spanning the gap. The CDR3 loop is CASSGGLRQLNQETQYF. In nucleotides, the CDR3 is TGTGCCAGCAGCGGGGGGCTGCGACAGCTAAACCAAGAGACCCAGTACTTC.

This clonotype was observed at least ten times. The rearrangement joins TRBV29-1 to TRBJ1-2, with 9 bases identical to TRBD1. Looked up from germline, CDR1 is SQVTM and CDR2 is ANQGSEA. Germline trimming cut 7 bases from V and 2 bases from J; bases unmatched to any gene: 8. CDR3 length equals 14 residues. CDR3 sequence (DNA): TGCAGCGCCACTTCAGGACAGGGGAACTATGGCTACACCTTC. It specifies CSATSGQGNYGYTF.

This clonotype was found many times. The chain is built from TRBV12-3 or TRBV12-4 and TRBJ2-7; D unresolved. V shed 3 bases and J shed 1 base, with 7 bases lying between them. CDR3 length: 13 residues. The CDR3 sequence: CASSLIGSYEQYF. For the CDR3, the DNA is TGTGCCAGCAGTTTGATCGGGTCCTACGAGCAGTACTTC.

The gene calls are TRBV18 and TRBJ2-3; the D is unclear. V lost 2 bases and J lost 1, with 7 bases in between. The CDR3 consists of 14 residues. Germline V gene data show CDR1 as KGHSH and CDR2 as LQKENI. Here the CDR3 DNA reads TGTGCCAGCTCACCAGAAAGTCGCACAGATACGCAGTATTTT. Amino acids: CASSPESRTDTQYF.

This rearrangement joins TRBV20-1 to TRBJ2-6; a weak D match, TRBD2 (5 bases). The CDR3 contains 14 residues. V lost 5 bases to trimming and J lost 4 bases, with 12 bases between them. Germline lookup yields CDR1 DFQATT and CDR2 SNEGSKA (reference sequence). CDR3 DNA: TGCAGTGCTGAGGAGGTGGCCGGGGCCAACGTCCTGACTTTC. It translates to CSAEEVAGANVLTF.

For the CDR3, the DNA is TGCAGTGCCGCGAGGGGGGGGTTGACTGAAGCTTTCTTT. It specifies CSAARGGLTEAFF. The chain carries TRBV20-1 and TRBJ1-1; D is perhaps TRBD1 (6 bases). The V gene's germline CDR1 is DFQATT and CDR2 SNEGSKA (reference sequence). CDR3 length: 13 residues. The ends were cut back, 6 bases at V and 5 bases at J, with 16 bases in the middle.

This clonotype came up a few times. This chain uses TRBV5-1 with TRBJ2-3; 7 bases fit TRBD1. V lost 0 bases and J lost 5; bases outside the gene matches: 12. The germline gives CDR1 SGHRS, CDR2 YFSETQ. This CDR3 is built from 17 residues. CDR3 amino acids: CASSLDGQADLQDTQYF. In DNA, the CDR3 is TGCGCCAGCAGCTTGGATGGACAGGCGGATCTCCAAGATACGCAGTATTTT.

The rearrangement links TRBV29-1 to TRBJ2-2; 9 bases are shared with TRBD2. Trimming removed 3 bases from V and 1 base from J; junction bases left unmatched: 3. This CDR3 region has 15 residues. Germline loops: CDR1 SQVTM, CDR2 ANQGSEA. CDR3 bases: TGCAGCGTTGACGGAGCGGGGGGGAACACCGGGGAGCTGTTTTTT. As protein: CSVDGAGGNTGELFF.

The chain links TRBV11-1 to TRBJ2-1; D is possibly TRBD1 or TRBD2 (5 bases each). V was shortened by 5 bases and J by 0 bases, with 26 bases between the two germline ends. CDR1 is SGHAT, CDR2 FQDESV, per germline (reference sequence). The CDR3 contains 20 residues. Here the CDR3 DNA reads TGTGCCAGCAGCCCGCGGATACAGGCGGGTACCTCTAGCTCCTACAATGAGCAGTTCTTC. Protein: CASSPRIQAGTSSSYNEQFF. The full variable domain, in which reference TRBV11-1 and TRBJ2-1 provide the parts outside the CDR3, is EAEVAQSPRYKITEKSQAVAFWCDPISGHATLYWYRQILGQGPELLVQFQDESVVDDSQLPKDRFSAERLKGVDSTLKIQPAELGDSAMYLCASSPRIQAGTSSSYNEQFFGPGTRLTVL.

This clonotype was seen a few times. The CDR3 loop reads CSAARGPLGNTIYF. The CDR3, as DNA: TGCAGTGCTGCTAGAGGACCCCTTGGAAACACCATATATTTT. V is TRBV20-1 and J is TRBJ1-3, with D uncertain. V was trimmed by 5 bases and J by 3 bases, leaving 14 bases between them. The CDR3 has 14 amino acids. Per the germline V gene, CDR1 is DFQATT and CDR2 is SNEGSKA (reference sequence).

In this sample, this clonotype turned up a few times. This sequence joins TRBV12-3 or TRBV12-4 and TRBJ2-3, with TRBD2 matching over 9 bases. The CDR3 is made up of 15 amino acids. The ends lost 5 bases at V and 9 bases at J; junction bases unmatched: 12. CDR3: CASSPTGRGGGTQYF. CDR3 nucleotides: TGTGCCAGCAGTCCCACAGGGCGCGGGGGGGGGACGCAGTATTTT.

This clonotype was counted a few times. The chain has TRBV10-3 and TRBJ2-7; D assignment may be TRBD1 or TRBD2 (6 bases each). This CDR3 is built from 13 residues. V gave up 8 bases and J gave up 2 bases, with 13 bases separating them. Per the germline V gene, CDR1 is ENHRY and CDR2 is SYGVKD. CDR3 amino acids: CAIRRGATYEQYF. The CDR3 bases are TGTGCCATCCGAAGGGGGGCTACCTACGAGCAGTACTTC.

The chain links TRBV5-1 to TRBJ1-1; the match to TRBD1 covers 11 bases. Germline CDR1 is SGHRS and CDR2 is YFSETQ. The V segment lost 4 bases and the J segment 5 bases; nucleotides outside the gene matches: 10. This CDR3 contains 16 residues. CDR3 residues: CASSTRTGGRGTEAFF. The DNA for the CDR3 is TGCGCCAGCAGCACCCGGACAGGGGGCAGGGGGACTGAAGCTTTCTTT.

This clonotype turned up a few times. The gene calls are TRBV6-1 and TRBJ1-3; a weak D match, TRBD1 (5 bases). V was pared by 3 bases and J by 1 base, with 10 bases between. In germline, CDR1 is MNHNS, CDR2 SASEGT. The CDR3 has 15 amino acids. CDR3 residues: CASSETATSGNTIYF. In DNA form, the CDR3 reads TGTGCCAGCAGTGAGACAGCCACTTCTGGAAACACCATATATTTT.

The gene calls are TRBV27 and TRBJ2-3; 8 bases align to TRBD2. The CDR3 extends over 16 amino acids. The J segment lost 2 bases and the V segment lost 3 bases, leaving 7 bases of the junction unmatched. Germline V gene lookup returns CDR1 MNHEY and CDR2 SMNVEV (reference sequence). DNA of the CDR3: TGTGCCAGCAGTTTCCTTAGCGGGGCCCACACAGATACGCAGTATTTT. Its translation: CASSFLSGAHTDTQYF.

The genes are TRBV5-1 and TRBJ1-4, with TRBD1 as a possible D gene (5 bases). Germline CDR1 reads SGHRS; CDR2 reads YFSETQ. CDR3 length equals 14 residues. The V end lost 0 bases, the J end lost 8 bases, and 11 bases lay between the germline ends. Here the CDR3 DNA reads TGCGCCAGCAGCTTGGCAGGGTTCGGGGAAAAACTGTTTTTT. Encoded protein: CASSLAGFGEKLFF.

The chain uses TRBV4-2 and TRBJ1-1, with TRBD1 as a possible D gene (6 bases). The CDR3 sequence is 13 residues long. Germline-derived CDR1 and CDR2 are LGHNA and YNFKEQ. Trimming shortened V by 0 bases and J by 11 bases, and 13 bases separated the two germline ends. CDR3 DNA sequence: TGTGCCAGCAGCCAAGACGCGAGGGGGACTGCTTTCTTT. Translation gives CASSQDARGTAFF.

This sequence joins TRBV6-2 or TRBV6-3 and TRBJ2-6, with 12 positions matching TRBD1. Germline-derived CDR1 and CDR2 are MNHEY and SVGEGT. The V segment lost 7 bases and the J segment 4 bases; nucleotides outside the gene matches: 8. The length of the CDR3 is 17 residues. This chain's CDR3 is CASTPRDRGPGANVLTF. DNA of the CDR3: TGTGCCAGCACCCCTCGGGACAGGGGGCCAGGGGCCAACGTCCTGACTTTC.

The chain carries TRBV12-3 or TRBV12-4 and TRBJ2-7; TRBD2 aligns across 7 bases. V trimming: 2 bases; J trimming: 2 bases; junction bases outside the gene matches: 6. The CDR3 extends over 15 amino acids. CDR3: CASSLLVGGPYEQYF. Written as DNA, the CDR3 is TGTGCCAGCAGTTTATTGGTGGGAGGGCCCTACGAGCAGTACTTC.

The chain has TRBV6-5 and TRBJ2-7; the D gene is possibly TRBD2 (6 bases). This CDR3 region has 15 residues. Germline V gene lookup returns CDR1 MNHEY and CDR2 SVGAGI. Trimming took 0 bases from V and 4 from J, leaving 13 bases between them. The CDR3 region is CASSYSIGRGYEQYF. The CDR3 coding sequence is TGTGCCAGCAGTTACTCGATCGGGCGGGGTTACGAGCAGTACTTC.